This paragraph reports one T cell receptor beta chain. Its antigen remains unidentified. This sample is part of a study of cytomegalovirus exposure and HLA in healthy donors. Study context: A later analysis reported the 90 to 150 validation repertoires used the same platform as the 666 first-cohort repertoires. Overall study results and limits: The study put some 160 TCR beta chains on its list as cytomegalovirus-associated.

CDR3 size: 18 residues. V shed 5 bases and J 2 bases; nucleotides not matched to a gene: 11. Germline V gives CDR1 SGHVS, CDR2 FQNEAQ. The donors formed part of the approximately 110-subject validation cohort, distinct from the approximately 630-subject first cohort. Using immunoSEQ multiplex PCR, the repertoire was profiled, and TCRdb retains in-frame clones only, with some absent. The sample has fewer than 250,000 clones, about nine tenths seen once. The source of this sequence is a young woman in good health and CMV-seropositive. The source material was PBMCs. The V gene is TRBV7-8, the J gene TRBJ1-4; 10 positions match TRBD1. The CDR3: CASSPSRTGGHTNEKLFF. In DNA form, the CDR3 reads TGTGCCAGCAGCCCAAGCCGGACAGGGGGTCATACTAATGAAAAACTGTTTTTT.